The text below deals with one T cell receptor (beta chain). The PCR employed 60 Vbeta primers together with 13 Jbeta primers. The repertoire was sequenced with immunoSEQ multiplex PCR; TCRdb's copy has only in-frame clones and lacks some. The top ten clones hold 1.9% of a sample with 150,000 to 200,000 clones, around 80% of them seen once. The source of the sample is a study of cytomegalovirus exposure and HLA in healthy donors. Trimming removed 4 bases at V and 7 bases at J, with 17 bases between. CDR1 ENHRY and CDR2 SYGVKD come from the germline V gene. CDR3 length equals 16 residues. The chain is built from TRBV10-3 and TRBJ1-6; possibly TRBD1 for D (6 bases). Material for sequencing was PBMCs. The receptor was isolated from a man aged 18 to 30 in good health and CMV-seronegative. CDR3 nucleotides: TGTGCCATCAGTGCAACGGGGGGCGCGGTCAATTCACCCCTCCACTTT. Its protein is CAISATGGAVNSPLHF.